Shown below are 25 T cell receptor beta chains from a single sample sequenced in a study of PD-L1 blockade in urothelial cancer. Profiling relied on immunoSEQ multiplex PCR, and the TCRdb table lists in-frame clones only, not all of them. The sample has roughly 45,000 clones, roughly 80% seen once; the top ten hold around 9.1%. Specified time point: peripheral blood 6 weeks after treatment start. The input for sequencing was PBMCs, taken around atezolizumab (anti-PD-L1) treatment. The source of these receptors is a man between 65 and 85 years old with urothelial cancer.

The chain is built from TRBV28 and TRBJ1-5, with a possible D match to TRBD1 (6 bases). This CDR3 comprises 19 residues. The germline gives CDR1 MDHEN, CDR2 SYDVKM. V dropped 5 bases and J dropped 6 bases, with 29 bases sitting between them. CDR3 protein: CASSVVSLPGTTFGQPQHF. The CDR3 bases are TGTGCCAGCAGTGTGGTTTCTCTGCCCGGGACAACCTTTGGTCAGCCCCAGCATTTT.

The chain employs TRBV6-1 and TRBJ2-4; no firm D call. CDR3 length: 17 amino acids. The V end was cut by 1 base, the J end by 1 base, with 14 bases between. CDR1 MNHNS and CDR2 SASEGT come from the germline V gene. The CDR3 bases are TGTGCCAGCAGTGAAGGAGGTACGGAAAAGGCCAAAAACATTCAGTACTTC. It yields the protein CASSEGGTEKAKNIQYF.

The V gene is TRBV18, the J gene TRBJ1-4; D unresolved. CDR3 size: 15 residues. Per the germline V gene, CDR1 is KGHSH and CDR2 is LQKENI. Trimming left V 3 bases short and J 0 bases short, with 8 bases between. This CDR3 reads CASSPRTATNEKLFF. CDR3 nucleotides: TGTGCCAGCTCACCTAGAACCGCAACTAATGAAAAACTGTTTTTT.

The J gene is TRBJ1-5, the V gene TRBV28; 9 nucleotides line up with TRBD1. This CDR3 comprises 17 residues. Unmatched junction bases numbered 9, after V lost 3 bases and J lost 3 bases. The germline V gene encodes CDR1 MDHEN and CDR2 SYDVKM. CDR3: CASSFMGTGTDNQPQHF. The CDR3 nucleotides are TGTGCCAGCAGTTTTATGGGGACAGGGACGGACAATCAGCCCCAGCATTTT.

A single count supports this clone. The gene calls are TRBV5-1 and TRBJ2-6; 10 bases align to TRBD1. CDR1 is SGHRS, CDR2 YFSETQ, per germline. CDR3 size: 18 residues. The ends lost 4 bases at V and 3 bases at J; junction bases unmatched: 10. The CDR3: CASSPEGQGIGGANVLTF. The CDR3 coding sequence is TGCGCCAGCAGCCCTGAGGGACAGGGGATAGGTGGGGCCAACGTCCTGACTTTC.

The chain combines TRBV28 with TRBJ2-7; 11 nucleotides agree with TRBD1. V trimming: 3 bases; J trimming: 0 bases; junction bases outside the gene matches: 7. Per germline, CDR1 MDHEN and CDR2 SYDVKM. This CDR3 is built from 17 residues. The CDR3 region is CASSLWGGTGGSYEQYF. The CDR3 nucleotides read TGTGCCAGCAGTTTGTGGGGGGGGACAGGGGGCTCCTACGAGCAGTACTTC. The full variable domain, rest sourced from reference TRBV28 and TRBJ2-7, is DVKVTQSSRYLVKRTGEKVFLECVQDMDHENMFWYRQDPGLGLRLIYFSYDVKMKEKGDIPEGYSVSREKKERFSLILESASTNQTSMYLCASSLWGGTGGSYEQYFGPGTRLTVT.

CDR3 in amino acids: CASSPYYRFDTGELFF. The DNA for the CDR3 is TGTGCCAGCAGCCCCTATTACAGGTTTGACACCGGGGAGCTGTTTTTT. This chain uses TRBV9 with TRBJ2-2, with D tentatively TRBD1 (5 bases). V lost 4 bases and J 3 bases, leaving 16 bases between the germline ends. The CDR3 extends over 16 amino acids. Looked up from germline, CDR1 is SGDLS and CDR2 is YYNGEE.

The J gene is TRBJ2-7, the V gene TRBV5-4; D not resolved. CDR1 SGHNT and CDR2 YYREEE come from the germline V gene (reference sequence). Trimming took off 2 bases at V and 2 bases at J, with 5 bases between the two ends. This CDR3 region has 12 residues. This chain's CDR3 is CASSLDTYEQYF. CDR3 sequence (DNA): TGTGCCAGCAGCTTAGACACCTACGAGCAGTACTTC.

This clone was observed a single time. The CDR3 DNA reads as TGTGCCAGCAGCGAGGCTAGCGGAGAAGGGAATGAGCAGTTCTTC. This translates into CASSEASGEGNEQFF. The V and J genes are TRBV6-1 and TRBJ2-1, with 7 bases aligning to TRBD2. The ends lost 6 bases at V and 7 bases at J; junction bases unmatched: 12. This CDR3 has 15 amino acids. The V gene's germline CDR1 is MNHNS and CDR2 SASEGT.

This chain links TRBV7-9 with TRBJ1-2; tentative D call: TRBD1 (5 bases). CDR1 and CDR2 from the germline V gene are SEHNR and FQNEAQ (reference sequence). The CDR3 is 14 residues long. V lost 5 bases and J 4 bases, leaving 14 bases between the germline ends. The CDR3 DNA sequence: TGTGCCAGCAGCCCCCGGGGGGTTAGCTATGGCTACACCTTC. This translates into CASSPRGVSYGYTF.

Only a few counts were recorded for this clone. The CDR3 protein is CASSQNRVNTIYF. CDR3 sequence (DNA): TGTGCCAGCAGTCAAAACAGGGTAAACACCATATATTTT. The chain recombines TRBV28 with TRBJ1-3; D may be TRBD1 (6 bases). CDR3 length equals 13 residues. Trimming shortened V by 5 bases and J by 6 bases, and 11 bases separated the two germline ends. CDR1 and CDR2 (germline): MDHEN, SYDVKM.

The chain's CDR3 is CASSVLTQGRTQYF. The CDR3 DNA follows: TGCGCCAGCAGCGTATTGACTCAGGGGCGCACGCAGTATTTT. This sequence joins TRBV5-1 and TRBJ2-3; D may be TRBD1 (6 bases). The CDR3 has 14 amino acids. Germline V gives CDR1 SGHRS, CDR2 YFSETQ. The V and J ends lost 4 bases and 9 bases respectively, with 18 bases between them.

The chain carries TRBV2 and TRBJ1-3; D is unresolved. Germline V lookup: CDR1 SNHLY, CDR2 FYNNEI. V was shortened by 7 bases and J by 8 bases, with 15 bases between the two germline ends. The CDR3 extends over 13 amino acids. CDR3 loop: CASKRDVGDTIYF. CDR3 coding DNA: TGTGCCAGCAAACGAGACGTCGGGGACACCATATATTTT.

The chain is built from TRBV29-1 and TRBJ2-1; 9 nucleotides align to TRBD1. The CDR3 length is 14 residues. V was clipped by 7 bases and J by 2 bases; unmatched bases: 6. The germline V gene encodes CDR1 SQVTM and CDR2 ANQGSEA. As DNA, the CDR3 is TGCAGCGCCCGGACAGGGGAACCCTACAATGAGCAGTTCTTC. Translating it yields CSARTGEPYNEQFF.

The chain joins TRBV4-1 to TRBJ2-5; possible D gene TRBD1, 6 bases. The CDR3 consists of 13 residues. Germline CDR1 MGHRA, CDR2 YSYEKL. Trimming took off 0 bases at V and 11 bases at J, with 13 bases between the two ends. CDR3 sequence (DNA): TGCGCCAGCAGCCAAGACCGCAGGGGAAGACAGTACTTC. Its protein is CASSQDRRGRQYF.

The chain carries TRBV6-5 and TRBJ1-4; D gene uncertain. V dropped 11 bases and J dropped 17 bases, with 18 bases sitting between them. Germline lookup yields CDR1 MNHEY and CDR2 SVGAGI. The CDR3 has 10 residues. For the CDR3, the DNA is TGTGCCTCCGGAGTTGAATTGCGTTTTTTT. As protein: CASGVELRFF.

The chain carries TRBV18 and TRBJ2-1, with 9 bases that match TRBD2. Germline values: CDR1 KGHSH, CDR2 LQKENI. The CDR3 length is 14 residues. Germline trimming cut 3 bases from V and 6 bases from J; bases unmatched to any gene: 3. The CDR3 loop reads CASSPSGRTNEQFF. In nucleotides, the CDR3 is TGTGCCAGCTCACCTAGCGGGAGAACCAATGAGCAGTTCTTC.

The chain joins TRBV18 to TRBJ2-1; D possibly corresponds to TRBD2 (6 bases). The CDR3 has 14 amino acids. CDR1 is KGHSH and CDR2 is LQKENI in the germline V gene. V lost 7 bases, J lost 7 bases, and 17 bases lay in between. Written as DNA, the CDR3 is TGTGCCAGCTACTACACGGGAGCGCCGAATGAGCAGTTCTTC. Translating gives CASYYTGAPNEQFF.

The chain joins TRBV11-2 to TRBJ2-7; 7 positions agree with TRBD1. Germline V gene sequence: CDR1 SGHAT, CDR2 FQNNGV. Trimming took 5 bases from V and 5 from J; bases not matched to a gene: 6. The CDR3 is 13 residues long. CDR3 nucleotides: TGTGCCAGCAGCACGGGACAGCTCAACGAGCAGTACTTC. Translated, it gives CASSTGQLNEQYF. The whole variable domain, remainder taken from reference TRBV11-2 and TRBJ2-7, is EAGVAQSPRYKIIEKRQSVAFWCNPISGHATLYWYQQILGQGPKLLIQFQNNGVVDDSQLPKDRFSAERLKGVDSTLKIQPAKLEDSAVYLCASSTGQLNEQYFGPGTRLTVT.

This sequence joins TRBV29-1 and TRBJ1-5; 10 bases align to TRBD1. The ends lost 6 bases at V and 7 bases at J; junction bases unmatched: 6. The CDR3 covers 13 residues. Germline loops: CDR1 SQVTM, CDR2 ANQGSEA. The CDR3 DNA reads as TGCAGCGTCCGGACAGGGGGGGGACAGCCCCAGCATTTT. It yields the protein CSVRTGGGQPQHF.

J is TRBJ1-2 and V is TRBV7-9, with 7 bases identical to TRBD1. Germline CDR1 and CDR2: SEHNR and FQNEAQ (reference sequence). There are 16 residues in the CDR3. With 4 bases clipped from V and 7 bases from J, the junction kept 15 bases outside the gene matches. The CDR3 loop is CASSSEQTGRSGGYTF. Written as DNA, the CDR3 is TGTGCCAGCAGCTCAGAGCAGACAGGGCGTTCGGGTGGCTACACCTTC.

V and J are TRBV7-9 and TRBJ1-4, with TRBD1 matching 9 bases. The ends lost 2 bases at V and 7 bases at J; junction bases unmatched: 2. CDR1 is SEHNR, CDR2 FQNEAQ, per germline (reference sequence). The CDR3 is 14 amino acids. The CDR3 is CASSLWTGAEKLFF. As DNA, the CDR3 is TGTGCCAGCAGCTTATGGACAGGGGCTGAAAAACTGTTTTTT.

The chain has TRBV9 and TRBJ2-1; D perhaps matches TRBD2 (6 bases). The CDR3 loop spans 15 amino acids. The germline V and J ends were trimmed by 1 base and 4 bases, with 12 bases remaining between them. Germline V gene lookup returns CDR1 SGDLS and CDR2 YYNGEE. The CDR3 loop reads CASSVTVGGYNEQFF. CDR3 nucleotides: TGTGCCAGCAGCGTAACCGTTGGAGGGTACAATGAGCAGTTCTTC.

The chain recombines TRBV7-9 with TRBJ1-2, with a possible D match to TRBD1 (6 bases). CDR3 length: 13 amino acids. The V end lost 5 bases, the J end lost 2 bases, and 9 bases lay between the germline ends. Germline V gene data show CDR1 as SEHNR and CDR2 as FQNEAQ (reference sequence). CDR3 protein: CASSHGQNYGYTF. The CDR3 DNA reads TGTGCCAGCAGCCACGGACAGAACTATGGCTACACCTTC.

This clone has a single count. V is TRBV5-3 and J is TRBJ2-3; tentatively, D is TRBD2 (6 bases). TRBV5-3 is labeled an ORF, and its function is uncertain. CDR3 length: 15 residues. V lost 2 bases to trimming and J lost 2 bases, with 12 bases between them. In DNA form, the CDR3 reads TGTGCCAGAAGCTTTTGCGGGACGAACACAGATACGCAGTATTTT. This sequence encodes CARSFCGTNTDTQYF.